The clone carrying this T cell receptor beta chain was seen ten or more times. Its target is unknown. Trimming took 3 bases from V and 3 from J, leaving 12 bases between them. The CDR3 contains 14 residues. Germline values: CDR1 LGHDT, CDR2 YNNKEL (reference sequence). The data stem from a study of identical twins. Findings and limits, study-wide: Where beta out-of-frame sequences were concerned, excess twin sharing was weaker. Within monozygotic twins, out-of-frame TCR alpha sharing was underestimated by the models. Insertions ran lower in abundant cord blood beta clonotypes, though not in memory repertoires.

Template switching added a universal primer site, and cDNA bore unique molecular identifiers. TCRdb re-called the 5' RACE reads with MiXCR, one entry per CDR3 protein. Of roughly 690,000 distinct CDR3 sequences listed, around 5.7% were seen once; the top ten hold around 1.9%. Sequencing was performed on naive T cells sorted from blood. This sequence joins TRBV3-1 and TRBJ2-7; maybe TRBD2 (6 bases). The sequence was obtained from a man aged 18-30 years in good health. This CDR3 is CASSQTGLRYEQYF. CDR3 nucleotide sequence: TGTGCCAGCAGCCAGACGGGACTCCGCTACGAGCAGTACTTC.